The rows below give T cell receptor beta chains drawn from one sample of a study of vaccination and CD4 T cells after COVID-19. Antigens of these TCRs are unknown. In TCRdb, the PCR reads were re-called with MiXCR into one record per CDR3 protein. Seen here are around 19,000 distinct CDR3 sequences, 43% observed once, and the top ten hold around 3%. Sequences were derived from CD4+ T cells from blood, cultured in vitro, sampled after SARS-CoV-2 vaccination. The receptor source for this set is a human donor who had recovered from COVID-19. Each CDR3 is given with its conserved first and last residue. D genes are given only for firm matches. Not every row has a clone size; where given, it reads once, few, many or a size class.

>.|TRBV2|few|TRBJ1-1
TGTGCCAGCGATATGGGGACGAACACTGAAGCTTTCTTT
CASDMGTNTEAFF
>.|TRBV4-1|few|TRBJ1-1
TGCGCCAGCAGCCAGCCAAGGACACTAAACACTGAAGCTTTCTTT
CASSQPRTLNTEAFF
>TRBD2|TRBV15|.|TRBJ2-3
TGTGCCACCAGCAGGGGCATCGGCTTCGCGGGGGGCAGCACAGATACGCAGTATTTT
CATSRGIGFAGGSTDTQYF
>TRBD2|TRBV11-2|few|TRBJ2-7
TGTGCCAGCAGACTAGCGGGATCCTACGAGCAGTACTTC
CASRLAGSYEQYF
>.|TRBV5-4|.|TRBJ1-1
TGTGCCAGCAGCTTTAACATAAACACTGAAGCTTTCTTT
CASSFNINTEAFF
>.|TRBV10-3|.|TRBJ2-7
TGTGCCATCAGTGAGGGGTACGAGCAGTACTTC
CAISEGYEQYF
>.|TRBV19|.|TRBJ2-7
TGTGCCATACAAAAGGGGGGCTCCTACGAGCAGTACTTC
CAIQKGGSYEQYF
>TRBD1|TRBV6-1|few|TRBJ1-3
TGTGCCAGCAGCTTACAGGGGAGCACTGGAAACACCATATATTTT
CASSLQGSTGNTIYF
>.|TRBV7-2|.|TRBJ1-5
TGTGCCAGCAGCTCACCTACCTTAGGGCTCCTAGGCAATCAGCCCCAGCATTTT
CASSSPTLGLLGNQPQHF
>.|TRBV12-3/TRBV12-4|.|TRBJ2-3
TGTGCCAGCAGTCCCCATTGGACCAGCACAGATACGCAGTATTTT
CASSPHWTSTDTQYF
>.|TRBV6-5|few|TRBJ2-2
TGTGCCAGCAGTTGGACACCGAACACCGGGGAGCTGTTTTTT
CASSWTPNTGELFF
>TRBD1|TRBV4-3|.|TRBJ1-1
TGCGCCAGCAGCCCTAGACAGGGCATGAACACTGAAGCTTTCTTT
CASSPRQGMNTEAFF
>.|TRBV28|.|TRBJ1-1
TGTGCCAGCAACTCTCGTGGGGGAAGACCGAACACTGAAGCTTTCTTT
CASNSRGGRPNTEAFF
>TRBD1|TRBV10-1|.|TRBJ2-7
TGCGCCAGCAGTGAGACTCGGGGACAGACCCTAGGAGAGCAGTACTTC
CASSETRGQTLGEQYF
>.|TRBV19|few|TRBJ2-1
TGTGCCAGTAGTGCCGGGCGGGACCCAAATGAGCAGTTCTTC
CASSAGRDPNEQFF
>.|TRBV6-1|few|TRBJ1-1
TGTGCCAGCAGTGAAGAGGTTGCACAGAACACTGAAGCTTTCTTT
CASSEEVAQNTEAFF
>.|TRBV6-1|.|TRBJ1-3
TGTGCCAGCAGTCCAACGCCCCCATCCTCTGGAAACACCATATATTTT
CASSPTPPSSGNTIYF
>.|TRBV10-3|.|TRBJ2-1
TGTGCCATCACCAGGGGCTCCTACAATGAGCAGTTCTTC
CAITRGSYNEQFF
>TRBD1|TRBV7-9|once|TRBJ1-2
TGTGCCACCTCGTTGACAGGGGGCGCGGACCATGGCTACACCTTC
CATSLTGGADHGYTF
>TRBD1|TRBV11-1|few|TRBJ1-2
TGTGCCAGCAGCGCCTTGGGACAGCCCTATGGCTACACCTTC
CASSALGQPYGYTF
>TRBD2|TRBV6-4|.|TRBJ2-3
TGTGCCAGCAGTGATTCGGGGGGGCCGACAGATACGCAGTATTTT
CASSDSGGPTDTQYF
>.|TRBV20-1|.|TRBJ2-7
TGCAGTGCTAGACCCCCAATCGCAGGGGTTAGTTACGAGCAGTACTTC
CSARPPIAGVSYEQYF
>TRBD1|TRBV30|medium-sized|TRBJ1-6
TGTGCCTGGCGCCAACAGGGGGCTGGTTCACCCCTCCACTTT
CAWRQQGAGSPLHF
>.|TRBV27|few|TRBJ1-1
TGTGCCAGCAGCCGCCCGGGGGGGCGGACTGAAGCTTTCTTT
CASSRPGGRTEAFF
>TRBD1|TRBV19|.|TRBJ1-2
TGTGCCAGTAGTATGGCGCCAGGGACAGGGGGTATAGAGGGCTACACCTTC
CASSMAPGTGGIEGYTF
>TRBD1|TRBV6-1|.|TRBJ2-7
TGTGCCAGCAGCGGACAGGGAACCTACGAGCAGTACTTC
CASSGQGTYEQYF
>.|TRBV7-9|.|TRBJ1-5
TGTGCCAGCAGCGTGACGGGGACAAATCAGCCCCAGCATTTT
CASSVTGTNQPQHF
>TRBD1|TRBV20-1|.|TRBJ1-5
TGCAGTGCTATACAGGGGAAAGGCAATCAGCCCCAGCATTTT
CSAIQGKGNQPQHF